This T cell receptor (beta chain) emerged from a study of cytomegalovirus exposure and HLA in healthy donors. Study-wide results and limits: Within the data, a cluster of highly shared sequence variants was likely a sequencing artifact. Both high specificity and high sensitivity reportedly marked the classifier's diagnosis of cytomegalovirus status. In a later analysis, TCR beta V- and J-gene trimming was associated with a missense DCLRE1C variant.

The PCR was carried out with 60 Vbeta primers and 13 Jbeta primers. Per the original methods: An analysis that came later counted 73 million or so unique TCR beta chains, approximately 11 million shared. Generated by immunoSEQ multiplex PCR, the TCRdb table keeps only in-frame clones and is missing some. V and J calls and clone size are copied from that table; D and trimming were computed from the DNA. This repertoire shows 150,000 or so clones, roughly 74% found once; its top ten account for 2.8%. V lost 5 bases to trimming and J lost 5 bases; unmatched junction nucleotides: 8. In germline, CDR1 is SNHLY, CDR2 FYNNEI. CDR3 length equals 14 residues. About this clone: Its specificity is not known.

Sequencing was carried out using PBMCs. The genes are TRBV2 and TRBJ2-5, with 7 bases matching TRBD1. This TCR came from a man in his late teens or twenties in good health and CMV-seronegative. The CDR3 here is CASSSRQGGETQYF. The CDR3 DNA is TGTGCCAGCAGTTCCAGACAGGGCGGGGAGACCCAGTACTTC.